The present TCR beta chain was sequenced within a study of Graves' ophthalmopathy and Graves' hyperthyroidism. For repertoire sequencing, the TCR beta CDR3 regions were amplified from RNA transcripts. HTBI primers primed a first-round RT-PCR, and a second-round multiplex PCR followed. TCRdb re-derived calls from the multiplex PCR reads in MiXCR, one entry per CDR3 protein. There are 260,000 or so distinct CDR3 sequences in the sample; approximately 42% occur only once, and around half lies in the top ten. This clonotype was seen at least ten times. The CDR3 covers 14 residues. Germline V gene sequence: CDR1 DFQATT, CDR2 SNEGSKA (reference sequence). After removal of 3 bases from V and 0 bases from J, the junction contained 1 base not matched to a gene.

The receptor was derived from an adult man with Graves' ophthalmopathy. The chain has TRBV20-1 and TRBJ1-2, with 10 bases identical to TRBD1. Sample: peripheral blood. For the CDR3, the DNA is TGCAGTGCTAGTGGACAGGGGGCTAACTATGGCTACACCTTC. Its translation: CSASGQGANYGYTF.